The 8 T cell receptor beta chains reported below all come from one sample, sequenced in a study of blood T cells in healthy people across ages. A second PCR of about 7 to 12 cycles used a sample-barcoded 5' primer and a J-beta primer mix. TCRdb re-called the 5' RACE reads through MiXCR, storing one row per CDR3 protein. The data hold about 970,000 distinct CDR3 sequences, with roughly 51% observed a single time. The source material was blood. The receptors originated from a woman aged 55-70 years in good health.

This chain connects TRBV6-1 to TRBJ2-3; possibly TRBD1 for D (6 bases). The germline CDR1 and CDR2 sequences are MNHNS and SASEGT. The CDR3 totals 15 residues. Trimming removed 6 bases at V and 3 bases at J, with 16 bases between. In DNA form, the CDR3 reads TGTGCCAGCAGCCCGGGACAAACCTTTACAGATACGCAGTATTTT. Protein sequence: CASSPGQTFTDTQYF.

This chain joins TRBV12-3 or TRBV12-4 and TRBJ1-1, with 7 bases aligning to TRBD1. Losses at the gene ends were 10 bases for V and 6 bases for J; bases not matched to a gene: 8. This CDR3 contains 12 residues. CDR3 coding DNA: TGTGCCACCCACAGGGGAGTCGCTGAAGCTTTCTTT. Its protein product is CATHRGVAEAFF.

Here the CDR3 reads CASSGGGVPVNEQFF. The CDR3 nucleotides read TGTGCCAGCAGCGGAGGGGGTGTCCCTGTCAATGAGCAGTTCTTC. V usage is TRBV28 and J usage is TRBJ2-1; D assignment may be TRBD1 or TRBD2 (6 bases each). The CDR3 is 15 amino acids. V was trimmed by 6 bases and J by 6 bases, leaving 18 bases between them. The germline V gene encodes CDR1 MDHEN and CDR2 SYDVKM.

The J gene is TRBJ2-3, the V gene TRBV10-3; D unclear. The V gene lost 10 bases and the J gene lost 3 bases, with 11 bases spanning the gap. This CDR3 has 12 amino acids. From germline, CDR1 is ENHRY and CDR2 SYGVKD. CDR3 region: CATSQRTDTQYF. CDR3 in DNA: TGTGCCACCAGCCAGAGGACAGATACGCAGTATTTT.

CDR3 sequence (DNA): TGTGCCAGCAGCTGGGGACTAGCGGTAACCTACGAGCAGTACTTC. The encoded protein is CASSWGLAVTYEQYF. The J gene is TRBJ2-4, the V gene TRBV12-3 or TRBV12-4; 11 positions match TRBD2. TRBJ2-7 matches the DNA end more closely, so the J call is doubtful. The CDR3 consists of 15 residues.

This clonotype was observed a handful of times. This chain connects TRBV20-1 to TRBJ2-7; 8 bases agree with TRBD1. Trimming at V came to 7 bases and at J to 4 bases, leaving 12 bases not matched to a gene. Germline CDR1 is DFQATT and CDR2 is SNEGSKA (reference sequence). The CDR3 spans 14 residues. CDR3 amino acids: CSDRPTGANYEQYF. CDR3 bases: TGCAGTGACCGTCCGACAGGGGCGAATTACGAGCAGTACTTC.

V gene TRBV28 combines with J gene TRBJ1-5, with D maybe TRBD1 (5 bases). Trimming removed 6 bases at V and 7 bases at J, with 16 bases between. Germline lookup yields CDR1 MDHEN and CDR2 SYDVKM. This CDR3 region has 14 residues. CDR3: CASRRAGSPQPQHF. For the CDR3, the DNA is TGTGCCAGCAGAAGGGCAGGGAGCCCGCAGCCCCAGCATTTT. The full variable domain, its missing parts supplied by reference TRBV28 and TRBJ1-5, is DVKVTQSSRYLVKRTGEKVFLECVQDMDHENMFWYRQDPGLGLRLIYFSYDVKMKEKGDIPEGYSVSREKKERFSLILESASTNQTSMYLCASRRAGSPQPQHFGDGTRLSIL.

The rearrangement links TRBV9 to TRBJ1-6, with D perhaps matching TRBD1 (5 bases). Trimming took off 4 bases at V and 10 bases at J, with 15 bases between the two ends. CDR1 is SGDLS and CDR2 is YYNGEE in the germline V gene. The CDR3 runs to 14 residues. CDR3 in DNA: TGTGCCAGCAGCTCCGGGGGGTACGGGTCACCCCTCCACTTT. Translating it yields CASSSGGYGSPLHF.